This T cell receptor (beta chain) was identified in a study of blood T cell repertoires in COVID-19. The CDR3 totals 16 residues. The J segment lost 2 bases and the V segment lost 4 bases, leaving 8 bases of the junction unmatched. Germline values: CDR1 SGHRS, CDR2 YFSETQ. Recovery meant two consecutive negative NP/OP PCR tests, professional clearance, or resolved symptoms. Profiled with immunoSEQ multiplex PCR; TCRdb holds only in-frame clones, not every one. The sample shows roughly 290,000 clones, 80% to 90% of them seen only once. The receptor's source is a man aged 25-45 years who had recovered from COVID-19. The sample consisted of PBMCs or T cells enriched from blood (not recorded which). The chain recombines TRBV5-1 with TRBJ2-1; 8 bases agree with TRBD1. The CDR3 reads CASSRTGQDPYNEQFF. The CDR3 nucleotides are TGCGCCAGCAGCAGAACGGGACAGGACCCCTACAATGAGCAGTTCTTC.